This T cell receptor (beta chain) was captured in a study of kidney transplant recipient with SARS-CoV-2 infection. V lost 6 bases to trimming and J lost 6 bases; unmatched junction nucleotides: 6. The CDR3 is 14 amino acids. The germline CDR1 and CDR2 sequences are DFQATT and SNEGSKA (reference sequence). TCRdb ran MiXCR on the reads and lists one entry per CDR3 protein. The sample carries some 220,000 distinct CDR3 sequences, around 26% recorded once. This clonotype showed up many times. Sequenced here: a blood sample, sampled at baseline and on day 111 from a kidney transplant recipient. This receptor was identified in a male patient aged 25-45 years who had COVID-19 and was a kidney transplant recipient. Some of the T cells may derive from the graft donor. The rearrangement joins TRBV20-1 to TRBJ1-6, with 9 positions matching TRBD1. CDR3 DNA: TGCAGTGCCAGGGGGACAGGGAGTAATTCACCCCTCCACTTT. This translates into CSARGTGSNSPLHF.